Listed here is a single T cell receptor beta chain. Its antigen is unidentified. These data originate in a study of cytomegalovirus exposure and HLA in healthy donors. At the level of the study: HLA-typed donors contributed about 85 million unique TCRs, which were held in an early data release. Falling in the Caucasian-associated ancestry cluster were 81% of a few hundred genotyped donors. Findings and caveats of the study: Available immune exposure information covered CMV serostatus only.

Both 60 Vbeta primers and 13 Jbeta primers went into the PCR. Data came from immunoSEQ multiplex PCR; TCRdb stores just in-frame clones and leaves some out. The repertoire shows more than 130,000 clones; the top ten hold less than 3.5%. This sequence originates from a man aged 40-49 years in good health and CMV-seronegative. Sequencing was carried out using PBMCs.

The CDR3 protein is CASSLVGSRDTEAFF. The CDR3 bases are TGTGCCAGCAGCTTGGTGGGTTCACGGGACACTGAAGCTTTCTTT. This chain links TRBV5-4 with TRBJ1-1; D call uncertain. CDR1 and CDR2 (germline): SGHNT, YYREEE (reference sequence). This CDR3 has 15 amino acids. The ends were cut back, 0 bases at V and 3 bases at J, with 12 bases in the middle.